This T cell receptor beta chain was retrieved from a study of control samples from healthy donors and cancer patients. CDR1 and CDR2 from the germline V gene are MNHNY and SVGAGI (reference sequence). V lost 5 bases and J 2 bases, leaving 12 bases between the germline ends. CDR3 size: 15 residues. Profiled with immunoSEQ multiplex PCR; TCRdb holds only in-frame clones, not every one. The sample consists of 100,000 to 150,000 clones, about 89% of them appearing once. The rearrangement joins TRBV6-6 to TRBJ1-4; D possibly corresponds to TRBD1 (5 bases). Sequenced: blood. This clonotype originated in a man aged 50-59 years in good health. This CDR3 is CASSAGISTNEKLFF. For the CDR3, the DNA is TGTGCCAGCAGTGCAGGGATCTCGACTAATGAAAAACTGTTTTTT.